This TCR beta chain was recovered during a study of CD8 T cells in Susac syndrome (dated by TCRdb to between 2017 and 2020). Study-wide context: Repertoire sequencing was used to test whether CD8+ T cell activation and differentiation in Susac syndrome was antigen driven. CD8+ T cell repertoire clonality was compared between around eleven healthy donors, some 14 Susac syndrome patients and around 15 multiple sclerosis patients.

Paper-wide results and their limitations: The number of individuals in the TCR sequencing and HLA analysis was acknowledged as relatively small.

As concerns this clonotype: The clone's antigen remains unknown. The record has no base qualities; no much larger clone is one base away.

The germline V gene (reference sequence) specifies MNHNY as CDR1 and SVGAGI as CDR2. V and J are trimmed by 6 bases and 2 bases, and the gene matches miss 2 bases of the junction. The CDR3 goes from the cysteine to the phenylalanine over 13 residues. Of the read, only the CDR3 DNA is kept; its 39 bases are in frame from base 1. RNA was extracted using the RNeasy kit, and about 0.5 to 1 ug of the RNA was reverse transcribed with random hexamers. TCR beta CDR3 regions were amplified with the immunoSEQ multiplex PCR assay covering 54 Vbeta and 13 Jbeta segments. PCR amplification bias was corrected by using a synthetic template baseline for primer optimization and computational correction. The published analysis was carried out like this. Reads were annotated to V, D and J genes according to IMGT and were analyzed with immunoSEQ Analyzer, with only productive sequences retained. Clonality was computed as one minus Shannon entropy normalized by log2 of the number of productive unique sequences. For each patient and control, public and private clones were evaluated among the 100 most prevalent clones. Clones were defined as Susac-specific if absent from the healthy and MS cohorts, from 1052 published viral clones and from other ImmuneACCESS disease sequences. TCRdb cleaned the public reads at Q25 with fastp, built clones with MiXCR and kept in-frame beta chains. Records with the same CDR3 protein are collapsed into one entry carrying the most frequent genes and DNA. TCRdb's processing, not the study's, gives the V and J calls here. The sample contains 95,000 to 150,000 distinct CDR3 sequences, 90% to 95% of them found a single time. The ten largest make up roughly 0.3% of the sample.

Peripheral blood CD8+ and CD4+ T cells from healthy donors, Susac syndrome patients and multiple sclerosis patients were profiled by high-throughput TCR beta sequencing. The multiple sclerosis controls were treatment-naive patients whose relapsing-remitting disease, either stable or active, fulfilled the revised McDonald criteria. Bulk CD8+ and CD4+ T cells were purified by magnetic negative isolation, while CD8+ TEMRA cells were enriched using FACS. Blood was collected in EDTA tubes and processed within 24 hours, with PBMCs isolated through density gradient centrifugation. PBMCs intended for TCR sequencing were cryopreserved in liquid nitrogen and thawed later in a water bath at 37 degrees C. Purity of sorted or isolated CD4+, CD8+ and CD8+ TEMRA cells was at least 90%.

The sequencing sample was made of CD8+ T cells from PBMCs. This TCR derives from a human donor with multiple sclerosis. The rearranged chain carries TRBV6-6 and TRBJ2-3; 7 junctional bases match TRBD1. The CDR3 protein sequence reads: CASRGTDTDTQYF. The nucleotides are TGTGCCAGCAGAGGGACAGACACAGATACGCAGTATTTT.